This T cell receptor beta chain was captured by sequencing in a study of CD8+ T cells in alopecia areata. Treatment indicated: oral pan-JAK inhibitor, 5-10 mg twice daily. Notes on the study in general: Scalp and blood samples kept many expanded lesional clones throughout tofacitinib.

Following extraction, RNA underwent reverse transcription to cDNA, which served as the sequencing template. TCRdb's table, derived via immunoSEQ multiplex PCR, lists solely in-frame clones and lacks some. The table has some 220,000 clones, 50% to 60% seen once; the top ten hold 1.6%. As for this clone: Its antigen is as yet unknown.

The receptor was isolated from a human donor with alopecia areata. The sample consisted of CD4+ T cells sorted from blood, taken at week 4, from a patient treated with tofacitinib.

The CDR3 DNA is TGTGCCAGCAGCCCCCTAGTATCCGTCGAGACCCAGTACTTC. Amino acids: CASSPLVSVETQYF. The chain couples TRBV7-2 to TRBJ2-5; D is ambiguous. Trimming left V 5 bases short and J 5 bases short, with 15 bases between. CDR1 is SGHTA, CDR2 FQGNSA, per germline. The CDR3 length is 14 residues.